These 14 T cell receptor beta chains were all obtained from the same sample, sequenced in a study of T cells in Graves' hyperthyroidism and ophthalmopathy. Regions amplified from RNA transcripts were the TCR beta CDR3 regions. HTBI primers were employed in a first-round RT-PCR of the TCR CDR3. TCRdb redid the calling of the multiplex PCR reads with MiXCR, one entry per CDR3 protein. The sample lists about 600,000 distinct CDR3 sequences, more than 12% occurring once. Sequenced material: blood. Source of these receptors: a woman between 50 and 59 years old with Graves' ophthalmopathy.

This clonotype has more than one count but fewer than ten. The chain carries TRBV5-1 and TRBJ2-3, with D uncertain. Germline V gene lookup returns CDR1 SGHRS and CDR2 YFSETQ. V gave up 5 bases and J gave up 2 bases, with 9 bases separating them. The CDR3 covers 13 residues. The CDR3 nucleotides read TGCGCCAGCAGGCCGATCCTCACAGATACGCAGTATTTT. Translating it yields CASRPILTDTQYF.

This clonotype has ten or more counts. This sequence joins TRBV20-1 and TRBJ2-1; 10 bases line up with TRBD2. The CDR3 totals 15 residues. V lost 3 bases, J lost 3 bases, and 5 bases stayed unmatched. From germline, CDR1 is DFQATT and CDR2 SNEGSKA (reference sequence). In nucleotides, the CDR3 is TGCAGTGCTAGGAGCCTAGCGGGAGACTACAATGAGCAGTTCTTC. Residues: CSARSLAGDYNEQFF.

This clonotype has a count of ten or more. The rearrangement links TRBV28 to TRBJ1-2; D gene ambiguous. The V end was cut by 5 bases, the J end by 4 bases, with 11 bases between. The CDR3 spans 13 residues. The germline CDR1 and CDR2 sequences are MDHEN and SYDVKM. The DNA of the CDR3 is TGTGCCAGCAGTGTTCAAGGTGGCTATGGCTACACCTTC. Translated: CASSVQGGYGYTF.

CDR3 nucleotides: TGTGCCATCAGTGAGTCCCGGGGAGGGGATACGCAGTATTTT. The encoded protein is CAISESRGGDTQYF. The chain is built from TRBV10-3 and TRBJ2-3, with 7 bases aligning to TRBD2. In germline, CDR1 is ENHRY, CDR2 SYGVKD. This CDR3 has 14 amino acids. The junction had 3 bases not matched to a gene; V was cut back by 0 bases and J by 6 bases.

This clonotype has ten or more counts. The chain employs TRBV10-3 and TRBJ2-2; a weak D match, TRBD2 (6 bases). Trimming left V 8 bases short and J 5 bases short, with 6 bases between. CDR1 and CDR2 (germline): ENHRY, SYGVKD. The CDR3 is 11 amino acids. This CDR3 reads CAILATGELFF. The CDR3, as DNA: TGTGCCATCCTAGCGACCGGGGAGCTGTTTTTT.

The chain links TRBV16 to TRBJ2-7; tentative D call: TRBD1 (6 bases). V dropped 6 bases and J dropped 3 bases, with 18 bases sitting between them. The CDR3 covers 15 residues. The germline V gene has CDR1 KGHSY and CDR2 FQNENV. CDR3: CASSKSGVEYYEQYF. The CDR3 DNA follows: TGTGCCAGCAGTAAATCAGGGGTAGAGTACTACGAGCAGTACTTC.

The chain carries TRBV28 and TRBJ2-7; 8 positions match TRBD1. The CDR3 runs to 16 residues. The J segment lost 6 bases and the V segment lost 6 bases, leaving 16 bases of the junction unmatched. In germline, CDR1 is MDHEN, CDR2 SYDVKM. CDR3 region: CASRPLMGTGSAEQYF. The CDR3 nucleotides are TGTGCCAGCAGACCCCTAATGGGGACAGGCAGCGCCGAGCAGTACTTC.

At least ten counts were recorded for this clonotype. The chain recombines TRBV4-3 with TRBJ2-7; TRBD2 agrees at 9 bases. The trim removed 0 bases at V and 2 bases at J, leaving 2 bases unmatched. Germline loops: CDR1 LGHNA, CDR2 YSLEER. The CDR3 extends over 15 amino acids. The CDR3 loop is CASSQDAGGPYEQYF. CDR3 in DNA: TGCGCCAGCAGCCAAGATGCGGGAGGGCCCTACGAGCAGTACTTC.

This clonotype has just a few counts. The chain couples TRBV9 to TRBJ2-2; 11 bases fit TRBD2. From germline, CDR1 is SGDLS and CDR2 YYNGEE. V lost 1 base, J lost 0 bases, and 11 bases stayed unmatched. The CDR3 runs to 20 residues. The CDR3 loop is CASSVPRTSGGLANTGELFF. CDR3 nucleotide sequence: TGTGCCAGCAGCGTACCCCGTACTAGCGGGGGACTTGCGAACACCGGGGAGCTGTTTTTT.

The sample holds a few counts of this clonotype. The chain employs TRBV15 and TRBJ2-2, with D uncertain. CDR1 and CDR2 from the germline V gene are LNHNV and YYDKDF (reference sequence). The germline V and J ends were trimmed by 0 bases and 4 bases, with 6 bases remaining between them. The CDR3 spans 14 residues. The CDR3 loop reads CATSRETLTGELFF. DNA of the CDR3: TGTGCCACCAGCAGAGAAACTCTCACCGGGGAGCTGTTTTTT.

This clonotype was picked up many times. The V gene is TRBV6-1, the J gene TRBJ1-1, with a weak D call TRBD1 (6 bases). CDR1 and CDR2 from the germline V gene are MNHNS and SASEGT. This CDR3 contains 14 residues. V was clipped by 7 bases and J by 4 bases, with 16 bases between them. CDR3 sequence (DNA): TGTGCCAGCACCCCTCCGGGGGGGCGCACTGAAGCTTTCTTT. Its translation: CASTPPGGRTEAFF.

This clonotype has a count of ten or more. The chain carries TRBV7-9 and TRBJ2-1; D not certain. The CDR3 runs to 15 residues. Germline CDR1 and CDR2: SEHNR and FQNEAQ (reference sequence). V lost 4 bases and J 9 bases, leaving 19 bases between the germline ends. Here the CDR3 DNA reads TGTGCCAGCAGCTACGGTCCAGGCCCCGACGGTGAGCAGTTCTTC. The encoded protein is CASSYGPGPDGEQFF.

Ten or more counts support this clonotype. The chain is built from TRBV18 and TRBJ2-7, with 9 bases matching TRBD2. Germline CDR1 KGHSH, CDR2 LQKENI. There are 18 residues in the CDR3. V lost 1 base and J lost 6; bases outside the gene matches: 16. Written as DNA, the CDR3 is TGTGCCAGCTCACCACTATCTCCGGGGGTTAGCGGGAGTGGCGAGCAGTACTTC. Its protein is CASSPLSPGVSGSGEQYF.

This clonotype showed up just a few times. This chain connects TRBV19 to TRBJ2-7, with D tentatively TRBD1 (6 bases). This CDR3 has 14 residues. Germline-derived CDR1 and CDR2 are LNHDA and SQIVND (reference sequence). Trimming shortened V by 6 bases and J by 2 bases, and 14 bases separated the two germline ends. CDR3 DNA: TGTGCCAGTAGCTGGGCGGACAGAACCTACGAGCAGTACTTC. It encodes CASSWADRTYEQYF. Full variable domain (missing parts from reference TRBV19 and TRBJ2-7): DGGITQSPKYLFRKEGQNVTLSCEQNLNHDAMYWYRQDPGQGLRLIYYSQIVNDFQKGDIAEGYSVSREKKESFPLTVTSAQKNPTAFYLCASSWADRTYEQYFGPGTRLTVT.